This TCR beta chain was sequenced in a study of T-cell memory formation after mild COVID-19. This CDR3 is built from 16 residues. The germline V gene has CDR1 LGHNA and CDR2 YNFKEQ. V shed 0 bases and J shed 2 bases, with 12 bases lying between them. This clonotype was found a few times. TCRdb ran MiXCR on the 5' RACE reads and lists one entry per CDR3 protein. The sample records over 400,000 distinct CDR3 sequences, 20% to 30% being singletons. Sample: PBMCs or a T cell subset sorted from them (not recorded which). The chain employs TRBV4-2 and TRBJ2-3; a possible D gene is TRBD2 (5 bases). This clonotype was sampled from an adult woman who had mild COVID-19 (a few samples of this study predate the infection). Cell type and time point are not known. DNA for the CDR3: TGTGCCAGCAGCCAAGAGGGAGATACTAACACAGATACGCAGTATTTT. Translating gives CASSQEGDTNTDTQYF.